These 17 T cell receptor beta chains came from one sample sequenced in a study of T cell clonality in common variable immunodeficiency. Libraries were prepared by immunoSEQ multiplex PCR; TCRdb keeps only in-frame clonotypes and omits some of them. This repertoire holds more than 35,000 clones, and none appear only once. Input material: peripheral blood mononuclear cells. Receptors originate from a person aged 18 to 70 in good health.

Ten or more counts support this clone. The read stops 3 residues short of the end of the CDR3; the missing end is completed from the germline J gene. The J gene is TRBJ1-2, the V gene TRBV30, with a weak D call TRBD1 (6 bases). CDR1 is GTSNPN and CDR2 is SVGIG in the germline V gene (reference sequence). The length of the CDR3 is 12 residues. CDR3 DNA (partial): TGTGCCTGGAGTATGACAGGTTTCGGC. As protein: CAWSMTGFG. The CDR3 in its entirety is CAWSMTGFGYTF.

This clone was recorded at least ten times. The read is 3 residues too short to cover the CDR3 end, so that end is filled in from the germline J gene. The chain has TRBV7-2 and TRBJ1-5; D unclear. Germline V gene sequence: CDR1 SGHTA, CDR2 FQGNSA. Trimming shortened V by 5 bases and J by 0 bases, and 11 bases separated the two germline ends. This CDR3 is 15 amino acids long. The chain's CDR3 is CASSPGGYSNQPQHF. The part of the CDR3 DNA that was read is TGTGCCAGCAGCCCAGGAGGTTATAGCAATCAGCCC.

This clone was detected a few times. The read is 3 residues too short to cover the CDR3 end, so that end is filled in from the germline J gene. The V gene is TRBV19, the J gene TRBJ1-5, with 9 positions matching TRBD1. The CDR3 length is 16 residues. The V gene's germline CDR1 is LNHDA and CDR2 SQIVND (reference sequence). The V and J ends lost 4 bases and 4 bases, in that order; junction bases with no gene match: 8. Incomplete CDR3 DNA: TGTGCCAGTAGTAGTGGGTTCGGGACAGGGAATCAGCCC. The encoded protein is CASSSGFGTGNQP. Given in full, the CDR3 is CASSSGFGTGNQPQHF.

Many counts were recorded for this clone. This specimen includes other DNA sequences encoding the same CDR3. The CDR3 sequence: CASNAGSNTGELFF. The sequenced part of the CDR3 DNA is TGTGCCAGCAACGCGGGGTCTAACACCGGGGAG. The V gene is TRBV5-4, the J gene TRBJ2-2; D might be TRBD2 (6 bases). The CDR3 end is not reached by the read, which stops 3 residues before it; the germline J gene fills it in. This CDR3 region has 14 residues. The V gene lost 6 bases and the J gene lost 2 bases, with 11 bases spanning the gap. Germline lookup yields CDR1 SGHNT and CDR2 YYREEE (reference sequence).

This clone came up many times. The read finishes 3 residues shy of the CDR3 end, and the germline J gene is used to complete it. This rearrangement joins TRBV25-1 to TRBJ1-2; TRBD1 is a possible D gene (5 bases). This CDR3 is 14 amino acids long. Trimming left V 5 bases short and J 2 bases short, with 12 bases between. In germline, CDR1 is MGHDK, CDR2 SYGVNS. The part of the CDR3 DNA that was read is TGTGCCAGCAGTTCCAGGGATTTCAACTATGGC. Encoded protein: CASSSRDFNYG. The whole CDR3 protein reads CASSSRDFNYGYTF.

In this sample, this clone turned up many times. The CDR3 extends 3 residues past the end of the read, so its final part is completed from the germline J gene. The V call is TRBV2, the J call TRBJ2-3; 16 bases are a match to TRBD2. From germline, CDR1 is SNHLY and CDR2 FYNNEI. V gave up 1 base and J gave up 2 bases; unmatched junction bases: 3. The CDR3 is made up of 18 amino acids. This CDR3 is CASSEGGLAGGHTDTQYF. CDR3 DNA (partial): TGTGCCAGCAGTGAAGGGGGACTAGCGGGGGGGCACACAGATACG.

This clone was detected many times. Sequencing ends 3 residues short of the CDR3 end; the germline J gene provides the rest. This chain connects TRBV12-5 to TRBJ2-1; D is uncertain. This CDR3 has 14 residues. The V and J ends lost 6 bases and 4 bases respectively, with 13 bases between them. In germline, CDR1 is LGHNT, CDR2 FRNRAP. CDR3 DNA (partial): TGTGCTAGTGGAAGTGGTGGGCTATACAATGAG. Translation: CASGSGGLYNE. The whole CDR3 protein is CASGSGGLYNEQFF. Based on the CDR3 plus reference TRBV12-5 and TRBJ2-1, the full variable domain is DARVTQTPRHKVTEMGQEVTMRCQPILGHNTVFWYRQTMMQGLELLAYFRNRAPLDDSGMPKDRFSAEMPDATLATLKIQPSEPRDSAVYFCASGSGGLYNEQFFGPGTRLTVL.

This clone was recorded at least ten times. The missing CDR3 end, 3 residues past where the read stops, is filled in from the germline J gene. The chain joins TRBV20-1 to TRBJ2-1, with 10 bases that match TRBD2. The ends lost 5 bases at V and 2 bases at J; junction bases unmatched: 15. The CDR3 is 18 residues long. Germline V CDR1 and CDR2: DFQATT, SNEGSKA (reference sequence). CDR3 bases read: TGCAGTGCTCCACCAATAGGACTAGCGGAAGTTCCCTACAATGAG. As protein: CSAPPIGLAEVPYNE. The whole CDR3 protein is CSAPPIGLAEVPYNEQFF.

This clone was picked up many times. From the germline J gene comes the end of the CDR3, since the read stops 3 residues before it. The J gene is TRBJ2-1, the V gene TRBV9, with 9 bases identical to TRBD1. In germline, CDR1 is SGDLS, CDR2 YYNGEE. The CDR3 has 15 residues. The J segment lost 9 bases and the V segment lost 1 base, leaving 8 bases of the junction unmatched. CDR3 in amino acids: CASSVSGQGIPEQFF. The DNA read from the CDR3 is TGTGCCAGCAGCGTATCGGGACAGGGTATCCCTGAG. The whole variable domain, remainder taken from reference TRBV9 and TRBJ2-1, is DSGVTQTPKHLITATGQRVTLRCSPRSGDLSVYWYQQSLDQGLQFLIQYYNGEERAKGNILERFSAQQFPDLHSELNLSSLELGDSALYFCASSVSGQGIPEQFFGPGTRLTVL.

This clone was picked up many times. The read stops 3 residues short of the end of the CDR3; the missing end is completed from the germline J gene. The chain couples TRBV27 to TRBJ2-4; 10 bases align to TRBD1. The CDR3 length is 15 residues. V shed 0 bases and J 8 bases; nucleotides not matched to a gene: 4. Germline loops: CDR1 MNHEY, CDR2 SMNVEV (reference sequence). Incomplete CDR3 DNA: TGTGCCAGCAGTTTATCACGGGACAGGGGTTACATT. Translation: CASSLSRDRGYI. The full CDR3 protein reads CASSLSRDRGYIQYF.

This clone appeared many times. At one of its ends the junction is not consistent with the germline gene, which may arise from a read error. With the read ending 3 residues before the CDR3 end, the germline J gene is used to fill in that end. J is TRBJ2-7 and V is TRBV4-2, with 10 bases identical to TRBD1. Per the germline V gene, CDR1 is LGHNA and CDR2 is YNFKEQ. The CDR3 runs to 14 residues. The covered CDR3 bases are TGCGCCAGCAGCCAGACAGGGGGCACCTACGAG. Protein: CASSQTGGTYE. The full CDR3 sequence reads CASSQTGGTYEQYF.

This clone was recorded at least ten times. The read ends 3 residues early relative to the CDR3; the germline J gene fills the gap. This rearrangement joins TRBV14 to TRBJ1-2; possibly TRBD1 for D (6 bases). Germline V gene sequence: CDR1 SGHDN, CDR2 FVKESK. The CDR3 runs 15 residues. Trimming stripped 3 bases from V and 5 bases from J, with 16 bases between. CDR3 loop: CASSHMRGLSYGYTF. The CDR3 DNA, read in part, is TGTGCCAGCAGCCATATGAGGGGGTTGTCATATGGC.

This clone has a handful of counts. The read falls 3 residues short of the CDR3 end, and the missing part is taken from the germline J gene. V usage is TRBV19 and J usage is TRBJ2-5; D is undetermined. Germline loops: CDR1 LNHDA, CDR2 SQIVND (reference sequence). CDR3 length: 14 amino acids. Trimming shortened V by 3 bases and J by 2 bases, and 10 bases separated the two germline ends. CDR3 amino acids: CASSIVVQQETQYF. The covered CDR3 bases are TGTGCCAGTAGTATTGTGGTGCAGCAAGAGACC. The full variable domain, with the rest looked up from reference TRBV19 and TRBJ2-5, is DGGITQSPKYLFRKEGQNVTLSCEQNLNHDAMYWYRQDPGQGLRLIYYSQIVNDFQKGDIAEGYSVSREKKESFPLTVTSAQKNPTAFYLCASSIVVQQETQYFGPGTRLLVL.

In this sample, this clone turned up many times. The CDR3 reads CASSGTASSYNEQFF. CDR3 DNA, as far as it was read: TGTGCCAGCAGTGGGACTGCGAGCTCCTACAATGAG. The chain employs TRBV19 and TRBJ2-1; perhaps TRBD2 as D (6 bases). From the germline J gene comes the end of the CDR3, since the read stops 3 residues before it. The CDR3 runs to 15 residues. Deletions cut 9 bases from V and 0 bases from J, with 15 bases between. Germline V gene lookup returns CDR1 LNHDA and CDR2 SQIVND (reference sequence). The full variable domain, in which reference TRBV19 and TRBJ2-1 provide the parts outside the CDR3, is DGGITQSPKYLFRKEGQNVTLSCEQNLNHDAMYWYRQDPGQGLRLIYYSQIVNDFQKGDIAEGYSVSREKKESFPLTVTSAQKNPTAFYLCASSGTASSYNEQFFGPGTRLTVL.

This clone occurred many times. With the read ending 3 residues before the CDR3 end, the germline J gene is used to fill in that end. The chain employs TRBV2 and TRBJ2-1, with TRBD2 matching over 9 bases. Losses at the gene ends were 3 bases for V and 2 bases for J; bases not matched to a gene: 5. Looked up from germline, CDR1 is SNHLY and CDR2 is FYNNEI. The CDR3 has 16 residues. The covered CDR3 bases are TGTGCCAGCAGTGATTTAGCGGGAGAAACCTACAATGAG. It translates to CASSDLAGETYNE. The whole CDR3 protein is CASSDLAGETYNEQFF.

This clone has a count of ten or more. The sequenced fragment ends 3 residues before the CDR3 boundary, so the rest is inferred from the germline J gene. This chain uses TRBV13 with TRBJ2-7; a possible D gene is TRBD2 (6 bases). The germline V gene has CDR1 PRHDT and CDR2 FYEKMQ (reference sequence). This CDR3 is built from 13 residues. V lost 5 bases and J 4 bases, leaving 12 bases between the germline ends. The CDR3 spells CASSAGRGYEQYF. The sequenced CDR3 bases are TGTGCCAGCAGCGCGGGGCGGGGTTACGAG.

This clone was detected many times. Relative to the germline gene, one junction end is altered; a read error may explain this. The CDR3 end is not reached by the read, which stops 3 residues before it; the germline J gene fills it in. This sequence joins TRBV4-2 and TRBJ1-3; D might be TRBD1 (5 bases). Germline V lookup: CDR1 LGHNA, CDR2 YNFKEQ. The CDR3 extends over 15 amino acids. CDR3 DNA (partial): TGCGCCAGCAGCCAAGATGGGGCAGGGGGAAACACC. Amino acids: CASSQDGAGGNT. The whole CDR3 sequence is CASSQDGAGGNTIYF.